A single sample gave rise to the 9 T cell receptor beta chains below, sequenced in a study of early T cells in non-severe SARS-CoV-2 infection. TCRdb processed the 5' RACE reads anew with MiXCR; each CDR3 protein has one entry. The top ten hold 6% to 7% of the sample, which has 45,000 to 75,000 distinct CDR3 sequences, 5.6% seen once. The source material was whole blood. The receptors stem from an adult who was a healthcare worker with PCR-confirmed SARS-CoV-2 infection or an uninfected control (not recorded which).

The chain recombines TRBV7-6 with TRBJ2-3, with 9 positions matching TRBD1. The CDR3 totals 16 residues. The V gene's germline CDR1 is SGHVS and CDR2 FNYEAQ. V dropped 5 bases and J dropped 3; count of bases not matched to a gene: 9. The DNA of the CDR3 is TGTGCCAGCAGCCTGGGGACAGGGAGGAGTACAGATACGCAGTATTTT. Translating it yields CASSLGTGRSTDTQYF.

The CDR3 reads CASSAAWGAINTGELFF. CDR3 nucleotide sequence: TGTGCCAGCAGCGCGGCGTGGGGCGCAATCAACACCGGGGAGCTGTTTTTT. This chain joins TRBV6-1 and TRBJ2-2; D perhaps matches TRBD1 (5 bases). V gave up 6 bases and J gave up 2 bases, with 19 bases separating them. The CDR3 totals 17 residues. Per the germline V gene, CDR1 is MNHNS and CDR2 is SASEGT.

This clonotype was picked up many times. The rearrangement uses TRBV20-1 and TRBJ1-1, with D possibly TRBD1 on 5 matching bases. The germline gives CDR1 DFQATT, CDR2 SNEGSKA (reference sequence). The length of the CDR3 is 11 residues. CDR3 nucleotide sequence: TGCAGCCCAGGGCAGAACACTGAAGCTTTCTTT. This sequence encodes CSPGQNTEAFF.

In this sample, this clonotype turned up many times. The chain uses TRBV11-2 and TRBJ2-7; D is possibly TRBD1 (6 bases). The CDR3 has 11 amino acids. CDR1 is SGHAT, CDR2 FQNNGV, per germline. V was clipped by 5 bases and J by 7 bases, with 9 bases between them. For the CDR3, the DNA is TGTGCCAGCAGCGCTACAGGGGAGCAGTACTTC. Protein: CASSATGEQYF.

This clonotype was seen ten or more times. In DNA, the CDR3 is TGCAGTGCTAGAGATCTCGGGGGGCGCGAGCAGTACTTC. It yields the protein CSARDLGGREQYF. V gene TRBV20-1 combines with J gene TRBJ2-7, with D maybe TRBD2 (7 bases). There are 13 residues in the CDR3. V shed 0 bases and J shed 6 bases, with 12 bases lying between them. CDR1 DFQATT and CDR2 SNEGSKA come from the germline V gene (reference sequence).

This clonotype was found many times. The chain couples TRBV6-2 or TRBV6-3 to TRBJ1-1; D gene unclear. Between the trimmed V and J ends, which lost 10 bases and 5 bases, there was a span of 20 bases. This CDR3 region has 14 residues. The germline CDR1 and CDR2 sequences are MNHEY and SVGEGT. The CDR3 region has the DNA TGTGCCACCATGGCGGAGACCCTGGGAACTGAAGCTTTCTTT. This translates into CATMAETLGTEAFF.

The chain has TRBV19 and TRBJ2-7; 9 bases are shared with TRBD1. Germline lookup yields CDR1 LNHDA and CDR2 SQIVND (reference sequence). Trimming removed 6 bases from V and 2 bases from J; junction bases left unmatched: 8. The CDR3 has 15 residues. Written as DNA, the CDR3 is TGTGCCAGTAGCCCCTCGGGACAGGGTCCCTACGAGCAGTACTTC. Protein product: CASSPSGQGPYEQYF.

There are many counts of this clonotype. The chain recombines TRBV7-8 with TRBJ2-5; 8 nucleotides match TRBD1. The germline gives CDR1 SGHVS, CDR2 FQNEAQ. CDR3 size: 17 residues. Trimming cost V 1 base and J 5 bases; bases outside gene matches: 12. The CDR3 coding sequence is TGTGCCAGCAGCTTAGGCGCTGGGCAGGGGGCAGGGGAGACCCAGTACTTC. Its translation is CASSLGAGQGAGETQYF.

This chain's CDR3 is CSASPPGTFSGNTIYF. The DNA for the CDR3 is TGCAGTGCTAGCCCCCCCGGGACATTCTCTGGAAACACCATATATTTT. The V and J genes are TRBV20-1 and TRBJ1-3; TRBD1 might be the D (6 bases). Germline V gene sequence: CDR1 DFQATT, CDR2 SNEGSKA (reference sequence). The CDR3 runs 16 residues. The V end was cut by 3 bases, the J end by 0 bases, with 15 bases between.